This TCR beta chain was captured by sequencing in a study of CD8 T cells in ankylosing spondylitis. MiXCR, run by TCRdb on the 5' RACE reads, gives a single entry per CDR3 protein. The sample lists around 220,000 distinct CDR3 sequences, approximately 20% occurring once. Study findings and constraints: Characteristic of ankylosing spondylitis blood, it appeared, was a TCR beta motif comprising roughly 8 highly homologous variants.

This clonotype was observed a few times. Antigen: not known. Germline trimming cut 3 bases from V and 6 bases from J; bases unmatched to any gene: 6. The length of the CDR3 is 15 residues. The sample consisted of blood, either unsorted or a sorted T cell fraction (not recorded which). The rearrangement links TRBV12-3 or TRBV12-4 to TRBJ2-3; 10 bases match TRBD1. The clonotype comes from a male donor with ankylosing spondylitis. Written as DNA, the CDR3 is TGTGCCAGCAGTTTCATGACAGGGGGCAAGGATACGCAGTATTTT. It codes for CASSFMTGGKDTQYF.